This T cell receptor (beta chain) originates from a study of blood T cell repertoires in COVID-19. Measured with immunoSEQ multiplex PCR; TCRdb has only the in-frame clones, and not every one. The table lists more than 100,000 clones, around 87% of them singletons. This clone has just a few counts. Germline V lookup: CDR1 MNHEY, CDR2 SVGEGT. CDR3 length equals 11 residues. Trimming took 5 bases from V and 2 from J, leaving 4 bases between them. Sequenced material: peripheral blood. The chain is built from TRBV6-2 or TRBV6-3 and TRBJ2-7, with D unresolved. This TCR derives from an older man with active COVID-19. The CDR3 DNA sequence: TGTGCCAGCAGTGGCCCCTACGAGCAGTACTTC. Translating it yields CASSGPYEQYF.